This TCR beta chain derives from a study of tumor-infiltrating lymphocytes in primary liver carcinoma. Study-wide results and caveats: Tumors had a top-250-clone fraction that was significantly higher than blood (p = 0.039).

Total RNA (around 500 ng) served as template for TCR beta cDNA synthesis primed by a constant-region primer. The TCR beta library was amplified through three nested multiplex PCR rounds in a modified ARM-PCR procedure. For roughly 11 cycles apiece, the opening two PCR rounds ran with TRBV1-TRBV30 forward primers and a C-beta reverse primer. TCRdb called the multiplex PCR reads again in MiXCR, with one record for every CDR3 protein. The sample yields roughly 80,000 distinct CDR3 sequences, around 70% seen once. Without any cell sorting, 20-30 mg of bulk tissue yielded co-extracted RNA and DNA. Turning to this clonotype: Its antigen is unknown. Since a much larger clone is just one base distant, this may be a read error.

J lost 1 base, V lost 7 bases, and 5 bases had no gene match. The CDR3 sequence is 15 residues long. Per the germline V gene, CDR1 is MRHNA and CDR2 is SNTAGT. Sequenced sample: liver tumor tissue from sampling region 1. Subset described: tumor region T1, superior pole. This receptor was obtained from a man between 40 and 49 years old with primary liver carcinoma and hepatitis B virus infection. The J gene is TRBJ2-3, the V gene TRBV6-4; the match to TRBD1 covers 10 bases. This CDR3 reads CASIAGTGGTDTQYF. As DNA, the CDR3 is TGTGCCAGCATTGCCGGGACAGGGGGCACAGATACGCAGTATTTT.